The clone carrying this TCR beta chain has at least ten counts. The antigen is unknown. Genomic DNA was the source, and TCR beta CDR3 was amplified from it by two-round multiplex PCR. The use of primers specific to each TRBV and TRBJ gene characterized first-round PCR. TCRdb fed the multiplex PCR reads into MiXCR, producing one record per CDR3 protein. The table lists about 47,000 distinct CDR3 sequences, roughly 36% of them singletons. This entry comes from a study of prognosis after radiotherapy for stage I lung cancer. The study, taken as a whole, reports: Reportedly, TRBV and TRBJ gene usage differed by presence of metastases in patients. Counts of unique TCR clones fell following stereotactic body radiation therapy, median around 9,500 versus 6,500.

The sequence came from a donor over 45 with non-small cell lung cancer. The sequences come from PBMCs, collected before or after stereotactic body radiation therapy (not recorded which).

The CDR3 DNA is TGTGCCAGCAGCTTAAGTCGTGGGGATACGCAGTATTTT. Residues: CASSLSRGDTQYF. The chain employs TRBV7-3 and TRBJ2-3; D remains unclear. Trimming took off 1 base at V and 6 bases at J, with 8 bases between the two ends. The germline CDR1 and CDR2 sequences are SGHTA and FQGTGA. The CDR3 spans 13 residues.